This T cell receptor beta chain was retrieved from a study of T cell repertoires in cytomegalovirus infection. Study context: Indicated by public TCR beta signatures were CMV infection and matching HLA type. Broader study findings: Using cumulative public TCR beta family frequency, the authors identified those who carried CMV together with the relevant HLA. CMV-specific TCR beta clonotypes restricted by HLA-C dominated the ex vivo response.

As regards this clonotype: Its target is unknown.

The ends lost 2 bases at V and 9 bases at J; junction bases unmatched: 11. The CDR3 consists of 14 residues. Looked up from germline, CDR1 is SGDLS and CDR2 is YYNGEE. One entry per CDR3 protein results from TCRdb running MiXCR on the reads. The data hold about 490,000 distinct CDR3 sequences, with 15% to 20% observed a single time. The receptor's source is a human donor in good health (CMV status not recorded). Some clones in this sample may be carry-over from other donors' samples. The gene calls are TRBV9 and TRBJ2-7, with 7 bases fitting TRBD2. The specimen sequenced was CD8+ T cells from PBMCs. The chain's CDR3 is CASSVSSGAVVQYF. In nucleotides, the CDR3 is TGTGCCAGCAGCGTCTCTAGCGGTGCAGTCGTGCAGTACTTC.